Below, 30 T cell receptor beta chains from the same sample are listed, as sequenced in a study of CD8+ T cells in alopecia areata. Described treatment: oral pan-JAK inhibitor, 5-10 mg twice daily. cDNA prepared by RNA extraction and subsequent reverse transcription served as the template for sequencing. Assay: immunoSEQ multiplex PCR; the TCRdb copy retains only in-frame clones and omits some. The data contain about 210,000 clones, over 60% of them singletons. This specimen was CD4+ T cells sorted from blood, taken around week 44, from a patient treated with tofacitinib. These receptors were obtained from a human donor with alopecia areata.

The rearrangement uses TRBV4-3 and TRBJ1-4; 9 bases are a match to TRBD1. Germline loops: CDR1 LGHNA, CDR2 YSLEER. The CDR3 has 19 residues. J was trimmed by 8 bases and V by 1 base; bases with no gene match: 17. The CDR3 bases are TGCGCCAGCAGCCAAGTATTTGGGACAGGGATCAACTCGGGGGAAAAACTGTTTTTT. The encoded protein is CASSQVFGTGINSGEKLFF.

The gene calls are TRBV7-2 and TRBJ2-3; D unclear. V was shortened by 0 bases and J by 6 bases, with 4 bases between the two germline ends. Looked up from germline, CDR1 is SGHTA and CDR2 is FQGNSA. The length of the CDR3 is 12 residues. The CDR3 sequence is CASSLAKDTQYF. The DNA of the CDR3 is TGTGCCAGCAGCTTAGCGAAGGATACGCAGTATTTT.

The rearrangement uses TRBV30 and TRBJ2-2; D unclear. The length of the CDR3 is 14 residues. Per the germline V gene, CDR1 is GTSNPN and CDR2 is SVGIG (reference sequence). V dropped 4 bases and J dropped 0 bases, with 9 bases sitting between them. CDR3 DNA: TGTGCCTGGAACCAGATCCCGAACACCGGGGAGCTGTTTTTT. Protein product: CAWNQIPNTGELFF.

In DNA form, the CDR3 reads TGTGCCAGCAGCTCGACAGGGGTTAACACTGAAGCTTTCTTT. Its protein product is CASSSTGVNTEAFF. V is TRBV5-6 and J is TRBJ1-1; 8 bases map to TRBD1. CDR3 length: 14 amino acids. After removal of 3 bases from V and 2 bases from J, the junction contained 3 bases not matched to a gene. Germline V CDR1 and CDR2: SGHDT, YYEEEE.

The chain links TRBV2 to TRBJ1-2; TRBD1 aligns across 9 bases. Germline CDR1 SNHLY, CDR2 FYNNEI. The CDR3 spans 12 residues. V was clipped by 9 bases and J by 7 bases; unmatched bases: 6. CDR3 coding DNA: TGTGCCAGTGGACAGGGGCGCGGTGGCTACACCTTC. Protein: CASGQGRGGYTF.

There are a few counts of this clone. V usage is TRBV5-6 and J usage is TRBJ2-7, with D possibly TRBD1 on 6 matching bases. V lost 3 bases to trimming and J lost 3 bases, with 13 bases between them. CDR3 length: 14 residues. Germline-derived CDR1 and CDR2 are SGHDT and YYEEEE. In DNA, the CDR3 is TGTGCCAGCAGCTCTAGGGACACCTTCTACGAGCAGTACTTC. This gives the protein CASSSRDTFYEQYF.

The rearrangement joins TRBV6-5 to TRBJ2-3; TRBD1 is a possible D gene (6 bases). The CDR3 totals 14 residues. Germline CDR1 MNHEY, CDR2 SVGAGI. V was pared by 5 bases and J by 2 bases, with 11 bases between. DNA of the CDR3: TGTGCCAGCAGTAGGGGGTTCGACACAGATACGCAGTATTTT. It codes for CASSRGFDTDTQYF.

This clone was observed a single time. This CDR3 reads CSVLTRGTGGWSEQYF. DNA for the CDR3: TGCAGCGTTTTAACCCGAGGGACAGGGGGCTGGAGTGAGCAGTACTTC. This chain uses TRBV29-1 with TRBJ2-7, with TRBD1 matching 12 bases. The CDR3 length is 16 residues. Germline V gene data show CDR1 as SQVTM and CDR2 as ANQGSEA. V lost 5 bases, J lost 7 bases, and 15 bases stayed unmatched.

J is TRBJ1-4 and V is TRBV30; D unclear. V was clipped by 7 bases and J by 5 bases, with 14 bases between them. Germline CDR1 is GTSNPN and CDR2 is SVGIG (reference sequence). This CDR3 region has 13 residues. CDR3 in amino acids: CAFRERENEKLFF. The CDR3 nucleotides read TGTGCCTTCCGGGAGAGGGAGAATGAAAAACTGTTTTTT.

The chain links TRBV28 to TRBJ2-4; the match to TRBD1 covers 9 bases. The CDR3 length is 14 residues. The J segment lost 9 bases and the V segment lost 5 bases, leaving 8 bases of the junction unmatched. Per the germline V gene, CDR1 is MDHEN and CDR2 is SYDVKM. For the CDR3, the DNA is TGTGCCAGCAGTCCAGGGACAGGGCTGGGCATTCAGTACTTC. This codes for CASSPGTGLGIQYF.

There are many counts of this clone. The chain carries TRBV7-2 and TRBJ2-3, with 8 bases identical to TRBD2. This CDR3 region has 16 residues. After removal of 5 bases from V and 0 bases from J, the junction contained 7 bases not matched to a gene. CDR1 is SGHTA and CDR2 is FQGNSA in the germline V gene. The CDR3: CASSRSSGVSTDTQYF. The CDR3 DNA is TGTGCCAGCAGCCGTAGTAGCGGGGTTAGCACAGATACGCAGTATTTT.

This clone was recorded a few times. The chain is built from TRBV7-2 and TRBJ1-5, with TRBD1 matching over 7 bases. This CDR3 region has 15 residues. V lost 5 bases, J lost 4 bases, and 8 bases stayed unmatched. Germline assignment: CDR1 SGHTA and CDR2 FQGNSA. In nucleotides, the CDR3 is TGTGCCAGCAGCAAGGAGGGACAGCATAATCAGCCCCAGCATTTT. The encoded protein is CASSKEGQHNQPQHF.

DNA of the CDR3: TGCAGCGTTGAATACATCTTTAGAGCTTTCTTT. This sequence encodes CSVEYIFRAFF. The chain links TRBV29-1 to TRBJ1-1; no clear D. CDR1 is SQVTM and CDR2 is ANQGSEA in the germline V gene. V dropped 2 bases and J dropped 10 bases, with 11 bases sitting between them. The CDR3 totals 11 residues.

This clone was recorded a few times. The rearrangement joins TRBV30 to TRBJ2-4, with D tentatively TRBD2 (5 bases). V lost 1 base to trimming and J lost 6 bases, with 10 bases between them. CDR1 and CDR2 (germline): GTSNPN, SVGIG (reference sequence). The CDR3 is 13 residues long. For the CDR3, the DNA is TGTGCCTGGAGTGGGGTTGGAGGAAACATTCAGTACTTC. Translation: CAWSGVGGNIQYF. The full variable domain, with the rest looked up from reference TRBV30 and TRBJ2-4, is SQTIHQWPATLVQPVGSPLSLECTVEGTSNPNLYWYRQAAGRGLQLLFYSVGIGQISSEVPQNLSASRPQDRQFILSSKKLLLSDSGFYLCAWSGVGGNIQYFGAGTRLSVL.

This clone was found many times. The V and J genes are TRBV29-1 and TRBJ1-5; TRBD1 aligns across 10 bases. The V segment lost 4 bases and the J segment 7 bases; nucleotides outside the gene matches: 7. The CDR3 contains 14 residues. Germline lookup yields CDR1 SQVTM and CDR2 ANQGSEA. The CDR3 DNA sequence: TGCAGCGTTGGACAGGGGGCTGGTTCGCAGCCCCAGCATTTT. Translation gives CSVGQGAGSQPQHF. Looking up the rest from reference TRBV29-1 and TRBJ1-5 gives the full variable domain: SAVISQKPSRDICQRGTSLTIQCQVDSQVTMMFWYRQQPGQSLTLIATANQGSEATYESGFVIDKFPISRPNLTFSTLTVSNMSPEDSSIYLCSVGQGAGSQPQHFGDGTRLSIL.

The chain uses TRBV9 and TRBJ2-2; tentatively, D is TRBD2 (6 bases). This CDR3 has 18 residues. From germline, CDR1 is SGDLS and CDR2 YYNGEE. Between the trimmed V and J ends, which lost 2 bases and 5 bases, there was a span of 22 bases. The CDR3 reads CASSVAGTLVGSTGELFF. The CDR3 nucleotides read TGTGCCAGCAGCGTGGCCGGGACTCTAGTCGGGTCGACCGGGGAGCTGTTTTTT.

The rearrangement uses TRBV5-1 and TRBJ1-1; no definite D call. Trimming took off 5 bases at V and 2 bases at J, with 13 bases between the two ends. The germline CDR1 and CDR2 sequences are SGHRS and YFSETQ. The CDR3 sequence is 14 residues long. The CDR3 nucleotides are TGCGCCAGCAGGGGCGTTACGGCAAACACTGAAGCTTTCTTT. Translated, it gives CASRGVTANTEAFF.

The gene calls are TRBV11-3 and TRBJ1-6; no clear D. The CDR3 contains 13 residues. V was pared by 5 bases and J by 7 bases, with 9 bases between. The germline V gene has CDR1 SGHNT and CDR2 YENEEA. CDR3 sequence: CASSRYGNSPLHF. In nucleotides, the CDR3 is TGTGCCAGCAGCCGCTATGGAAATTCACCCCTCCACTTT.

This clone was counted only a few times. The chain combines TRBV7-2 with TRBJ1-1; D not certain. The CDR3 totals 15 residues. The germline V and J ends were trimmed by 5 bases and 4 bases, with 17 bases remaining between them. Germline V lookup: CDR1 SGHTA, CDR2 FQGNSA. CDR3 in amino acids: CASSPDRGWGTEAFF. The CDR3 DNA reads TGTGCCAGCAGCCCCGACCGGGGTTGGGGCACTGAAGCTTTCTTT. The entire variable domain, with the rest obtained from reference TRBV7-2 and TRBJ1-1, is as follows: GAGVSQSPSNKVTEKGKDVELRCDPISGHTALYWYRQSLGQGLEFLIYFQGNSAPDKSGLPSDRFSAERTGGSVSTLTIQRTQQEDSAVYLCASSPDRGWGTEAFFGQGTRLTVV.

Here the CDR3 reads CASSLARGGAQETQYF. In DNA, the CDR3 is TGCGCCAGCAGCTTGGCCCGGGGAGGGGCCCAAGAGACCCAGTACTTC. This chain joins TRBV5-1 and TRBJ2-5, with 7 bases identical to TRBD2. V was pared by 0 bases and J by 1 base, with 6 bases of the junction left unmatched. Per the germline V gene, CDR1 is SGHRS and CDR2 is YFSETQ. The CDR3 extends over 16 amino acids. The full variable domain, completed using reference TRBV5-1 and TRBJ2-5, is KAGVTQTPRYLIKTRGQQVTLSCSPISGHRSVSWYQQTPGQGLQFLFEYFSETQRNKGNFPGRFSGRQFSNSRSEMNVSTLELGDSALYLCASSLARGGAQETQYFGPGTRLLVL.

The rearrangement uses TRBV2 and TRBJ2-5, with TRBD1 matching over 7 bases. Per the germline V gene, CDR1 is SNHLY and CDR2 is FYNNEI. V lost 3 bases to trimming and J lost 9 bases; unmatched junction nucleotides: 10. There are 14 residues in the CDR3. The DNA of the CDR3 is TGTGCCAGCAGTGATATAGGGACAGAGGGATCCCAGTACTTC. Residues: CASSDIGTEGSQYF.

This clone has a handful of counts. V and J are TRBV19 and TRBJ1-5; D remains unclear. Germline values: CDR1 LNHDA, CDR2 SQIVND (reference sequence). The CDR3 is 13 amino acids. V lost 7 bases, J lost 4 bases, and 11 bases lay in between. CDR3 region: CASNARINQPQHF. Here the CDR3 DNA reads TGTGCCAGTAATGCTAGGATAAATCAGCCCCAGCATTTT.

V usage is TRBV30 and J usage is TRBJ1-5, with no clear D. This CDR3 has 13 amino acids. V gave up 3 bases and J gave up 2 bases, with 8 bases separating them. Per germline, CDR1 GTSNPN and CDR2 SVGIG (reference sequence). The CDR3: CAWSGERNQPQHF. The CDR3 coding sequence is TGTGCCTGGAGCGGAGAGCGCAATCAGCCCCAGCATTTT.

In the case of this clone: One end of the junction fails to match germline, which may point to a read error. In DNA form, the CDR3 reads TGCGCCAGCAGACAAGACCGGGACAGGCGAGACTCTGGGGCCAACGTCCTGACTTTC. Its translation is CASRQDRDRRDSGANVLTF. The chain has TRBV4-3 and TRBJ2-6; 8 bases map to TRBD1. The CDR3 consists of 19 residues. Germline CDR1 is LGHNA and CDR2 is YSLEER.

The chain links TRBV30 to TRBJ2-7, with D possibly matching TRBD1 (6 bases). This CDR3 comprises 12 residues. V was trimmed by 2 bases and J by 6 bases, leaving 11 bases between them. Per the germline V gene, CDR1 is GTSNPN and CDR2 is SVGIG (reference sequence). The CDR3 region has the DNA TGTGCCTGGAGTCGTCTAGGGGGCGAGCAGTACTTC. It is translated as CAWSRLGGEQYF.

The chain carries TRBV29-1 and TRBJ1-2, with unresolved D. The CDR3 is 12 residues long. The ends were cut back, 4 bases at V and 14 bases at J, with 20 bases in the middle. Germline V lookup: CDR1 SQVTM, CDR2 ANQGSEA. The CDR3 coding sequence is TGCAGCGTTGGGTCGATCGAGGCAGTCCAGACCTTC. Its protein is CSVGSIEAVQTF.

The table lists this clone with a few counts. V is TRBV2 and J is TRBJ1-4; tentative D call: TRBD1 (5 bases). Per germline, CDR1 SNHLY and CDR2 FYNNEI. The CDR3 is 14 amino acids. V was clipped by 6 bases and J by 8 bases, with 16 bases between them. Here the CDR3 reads CASSGDPLGEKLFF. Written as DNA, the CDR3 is TGTGCCAGCAGCGGGGACCCTCTGGGAGAAAAACTGTTTTTT.

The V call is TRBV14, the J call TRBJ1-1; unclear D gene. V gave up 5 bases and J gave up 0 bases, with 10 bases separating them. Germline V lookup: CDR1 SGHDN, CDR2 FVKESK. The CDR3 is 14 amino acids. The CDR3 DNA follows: TGTGCCAGCAGCGCCGGACTGCTGAACACTGAAGCTTTCTTT. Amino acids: CASSAGLLNTEAFF.

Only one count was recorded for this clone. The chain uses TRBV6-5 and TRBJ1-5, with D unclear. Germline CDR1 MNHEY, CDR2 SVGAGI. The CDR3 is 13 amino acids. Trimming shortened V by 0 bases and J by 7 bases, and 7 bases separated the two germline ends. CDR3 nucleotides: TGTGCCAGCAGTTACTCGAGTGGACAGCCCCAGCATTTT. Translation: CASSYSSGQPQHF.

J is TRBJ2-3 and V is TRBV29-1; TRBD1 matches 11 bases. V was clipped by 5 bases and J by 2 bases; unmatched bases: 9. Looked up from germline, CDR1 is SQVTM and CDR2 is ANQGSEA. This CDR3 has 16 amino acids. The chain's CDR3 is CSVPDGQGAITDTQYF. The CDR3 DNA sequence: TGCAGCGTTCCCGATGGACAGGGGGCTATCACAGATACGCAGTATTTT.